These 27 T cell receptor beta chains share one sample of origin, sequenced in a study of read filtering for tumor transcriptome and immune sequencing. The library was built from around 380 ng RNA with molecular barcoded adaptors for alpha/delta and beta/gamma chains. TCRdb fed the reads into MiXCR, producing one record per CDR3 protein. The sample yields 90,000 or so distinct CDR3 sequences, 20% to 25% seen once. What was sequenced was a population of CD138-negative cells sorted from bone marrow. The receptor source for this set is a donor aged 40 or over with multiple myeloma.

This clonotype was seen repeatedly, ten times or more. The chain carries TRBV7-8 and TRBJ2-2; D remains unclear. V shed 5 bases and J shed 2 bases, with 0 bases lying between them. The CDR3 extends over 11 amino acids. Germline CDR1 is SGHVS and CDR2 is FQNEAQ. The CDR3 reads CASSNTGELFF. In DNA, the CDR3 is TGTGCCAGCAGCAACACCGGGGAGCTGTTTTTT.

This clonotype was picked up many times. This chain joins TRBV2 and TRBJ2-3; D gene uncertain. V was shortened by 6 bases and J by 5 bases, with 6 bases between the two germline ends. The CDR3 consists of 11 residues. Germline CDR1 SNHLY, CDR2 FYNNEI. CDR3 in amino acids: CASRKGDTQYF. The CDR3 DNA is TGTGCCAGCAGAAAAGGAGATACGCAGTATTTT. Filled out from reference TRBV2 and TRBJ2-3, the complete variable domain reads EPEVTQTPSHQVTQMGQEVILRCVPISNHLYFYWYRQILGQKVEFLVSFYNNEISEKSEIFDDQFSVERPDGSNFTLKIRSTKLEDSAMYFCASRKGDTQYFGPGTRLTVL.

This chain links TRBV7-6 with TRBJ1-3; 10 bases fit TRBD1. The length of the CDR3 is 15 residues. Losses at the gene ends were 3 bases for V and 2 bases for J; bases not matched to a gene: 1. CDR1 is SGHVS and CDR2 is FNYEAQ in the germline V gene. CDR3 sequence (DNA): TGTGCCAGCAGCTTTGGACAGGGGGCTGGAAACACCATATATTTT. Translated, it gives CASSFGQGAGNTIYF.

This clonotype showed up many times. This chain joins TRBV5-6 and TRBJ1-5, with a possible D match to TRBD1 (6 bases). From germline, CDR1 is SGHDT and CDR2 YYEEEE. V gave up 1 base and J gave up 1 base, with 12 bases separating them. CDR3 size: 16 residues. CDR3 nucleotides: TGTGCCAGCAGCTTGCGGGGGCAGTGGAGCAATCAGCCCCAGCATTTT. Protein: CASSLRGQWSNQPQHF.

This clonotype was observed a handful of times. The chain carries TRBV7-2 and TRBJ1-2, with TRBD1 matching 9 bases. V shed 6 bases and J 8 bases; nucleotides not matched to a gene: 19. Germline values: CDR1 SGHTA, CDR2 FQGNSA. There are 17 residues in the CDR3. The CDR3 nucleotides read TGTGCCAGCAGGCTAAAAAGGGGGACAGGGAAGGTTGGCGGCTACACCTTC. This gives the protein CASRLKRGTGKVGGYTF.

In its sample, this clonotype was seen once. A much larger clone differs from this one at a single base, so this may be a read error. This chain connects TRBV7-9 to TRBJ2-5, with 8 bases identical to TRBD2. Germline trimming cut 4 bases from V and 6 bases from J; bases unmatched to any gene: 10. The V gene's germline CDR1 is SEHNR and CDR2 FQNEAQ (reference sequence). The CDR3 contains 15 residues. As DNA, the CDR3 is TGTGCCAGCAGCTGGGACTCGGGGGGGGGAAAGACCCAGTACTTC. Translated, it gives CASSWDSGGGKTQYF.

The chain joins TRBV6-4 to TRBJ1-1, with 8 bases identical to TRBD1. V gave up 7 bases and J gave up 0 bases; unmatched junction bases: 10. CDR3 size: 16 residues. From germline, CDR1 is MRHNA and CDR2 SNTAGT. CDR3 protein: CASTSAGQALNTEAFF. As DNA, the CDR3 is TGTGCCAGCACCTCCGCGGGACAGGCTTTGAACACTGAAGCTTTCTTT.

This clonotype was observed at least ten times. The V gene is TRBV28, the J gene TRBJ1-1, with 8 bases that match TRBD1. There are 14 residues in the CDR3. Germline lookup yields CDR1 MDHEN and CDR2 SYDVKM. J lost 7 bases, V lost 5 bases, and 9 bases had no gene match. DNA of the CDR3: TGTGCCAGCAGTCTCACCCGGGACAGGAGTGAAGCTTTCTTT. Its protein product is CASSLTRDRSEAFF.

Many counts were recorded for this clonotype. The junction departs from the called germline gene at one end, perhaps through a read error. V usage is TRBV5-1 and J usage is TRBJ2-2; D possibly uses TRBD1 or TRBD2 (6 bases each). Germline CDR1 is SGHRS and CDR2 is YFSETQ. The CDR3 covers 16 residues. The CDR3 DNA sequence: TGCGCCAGCAGCTGGTCAGGGGAGGCTAACATCGGGGAGCTGTTTTTT. As protein: CASSWSGEANIGELFF.

This clonotype was found a few times. The chain uses TRBV19 and TRBJ1-1; 7 nucleotides line up with TRBD1. V shed 4 bases and J 3 bases; nucleotides not matched to a gene: 11. Germline CDR1 and CDR2: LNHDA and SQIVND (reference sequence). The CDR3 consists of 16 residues. The DNA for the CDR3 is TGTGCCAGTAGTAACTACAGGGGAACAAAGGACACTGAAGCTTTCTTT. Its protein product is CASSNYRGTKDTEAFF.

The chain couples TRBV28 to TRBJ1-2; 7 bases match TRBD1. Trimming took 3 bases from V and 8 from J; bases not matched to a gene: 6. Germline V gene sequence: CDR1 MDHEN, CDR2 SYDVKM. The CDR3 is made up of 13 amino acids. This chain's CDR3 is CASSLSTGRGYTF. In DNA, the CDR3 is TGTGCCAGCAGTTTGTCGACAGGGAGAGGCTACACCTTC.

This clonotype was seen repeatedly, ten times or more. This chain joins TRBV29-1 and TRBJ1-1, with no clear D. V was cut by 4 bases and J by 11 bases, with 14 bases left in between. The CDR3 has 11 amino acids. The germline V gene has CDR1 SQVTM and CDR2 ANQGSEA. The CDR3 bases are TGCAGCGTTGGGTACAACGGGTTCGCTTTCTTT. It is translated as CSVGYNGFAFF.

Many counts were recorded for this clonotype. The V and J genes are TRBV5-1 and TRBJ1-1, with TRBD1 matching 11 bases. Unmatched junction bases numbered 3, after V lost 3 bases and J lost 5 bases. In germline, CDR1 is SGHRS, CDR2 YFSETQ. CDR3 length: 14 amino acids. The CDR3 here is CASSSGQGATEAFF. The CDR3 DNA sequence: TGCGCCAGCAGCTCAGGACAGGGGGCAACTGAAGCTTTCTTT.

This chain links TRBV23-1 with TRBJ1-2, with D possibly TRBD1 on 6 matching bases. TRBV23-1 is labeled an ORF, and its function is uncertain. V was cut by 4 bases and J by 6 bases, with 12 bases left in between. The CDR3 loop spans 13 amino acids. The CDR3 sequence: CASSRRDTDGYTF. The CDR3 nucleotides read TGCGCCAGCAGTCGCCGGGACACCGATGGCTACACCTTC.

This clonotype was seen repeatedly, ten times or more. The gene calls are TRBV5-5 and TRBJ1-4, with 7 bases that match TRBD1. CDR3 length equals 14 residues. Germline V gene lookup returns CDR1 SGHKS and CDR2 YYEKEE (reference sequence). With V trimmed by 7 bases and J by 7 bases, 10 bases remained unmatched. CDR3 coding DNA: TGTGCCAGCGGCCCCCGGGACAGAGGTGAAAAACTGTTTTTT. It is translated as CASGPRDRGEKLFF. Full variable domain (remainder filled in from reference TRBV5-5 and TRBJ1-4): DAGVTQSPTHLIKTRGQQVTLRCSPISGHKSVSWYQQVLGQGPQFIFQYYEKEERGRGNFPDRFSARQFPNYSSELNVNALLLGDSALYLCASGPRDRGEKLFFGSGTQLSVL.

This clonotype was observed at least ten times. The chain joins TRBV30 to TRBJ1-1; TRBD1 matches at 7 bases. Looked up from germline, CDR1 is GTSNPN and CDR2 is SVGIG (reference sequence). J gave up 5 bases and V 2 bases, and 8 bases lay outside the gene matches. There are 14 residues in the CDR3. Written as DNA, the CDR3 is TGTGCCTGGAGTCGCGACAGGGTGGAGACTGAAGCTTTCTTT. Amino acids: CAWSRDRVETEAFF.

The table lists this clonotype with many counts. CDR3 in amino acids: CASSFVTTGWNTEAFF. The CDR3 region has the DNA TGTGCCAGCAGCTTTGTTACGACAGGGTGGAACACTGAAGCTTTCTTT. This sequence joins TRBV5-8 and TRBJ1-1; 7 bases align to TRBD1. The CDR3 extends over 16 amino acids. From germline, CDR1 is SGHTS and CDR2 YDEGEE. J gave up 1 base and V 2 bases, and 8 bases lay outside the gene matches.

The chain uses TRBV20-1 and TRBJ1-5, with 9 bases identical to TRBD1. V shed 6 bases, J shed 9 bases, and the junction held 18 bases outside the gene matches. The CDR3 consists of 16 residues. The germline V gene encodes CDR1 DFQATT and CDR2 SNEGSKA (reference sequence). CDR3 nucleotides: TGCAGTGCCGGGACAGGGCCCGCAGTCGGGCAAGGGCCCCAGCATTTT. Protein sequence: CSAGTGPAVGQGPQHF.

Remarks on this clonotype: A much larger clone sits a single nucleotide away, making a read error possible. The chain couples TRBV11-2 to TRBJ1-1; TRBD1 is a possible D gene (5 bases). Per germline, CDR1 SGHAT and CDR2 FQNNGV. V lost 6 bases to trimming and J lost 4 bases, with 15 bases between them. CDR3 length: 14 amino acids. The CDR3 here is CASRDQSRGTEAFF. CDR3 nucleotides: TGTGCCAGCAGGGACCAGAGTAGGGGCACTGAAGCTTTCTTT. The entire variable domain, with the rest obtained from reference TRBV11-2 and TRBJ1-1, is as follows: EAGVAQSPRYKIIEKRQSVAFWCNPISGHATLYWYQQILGQGPKLLIQFQNNGVVDDSQLPKDRFSAERLKGVDSTLKIQPAKLEDSAVYLCASRDQSRGTEAFFGQGTRLTVV.

In this sample, this clonotype turned up many times. The chain carries TRBV5-1 and TRBJ2-7; TRBD1 might be the D (6 bases). There are 14 residues in the CDR3. V lost 2 bases to trimming and J lost 6 bases, with 15 bases between them. CDR1 is SGHRS and CDR2 is YFSETQ in the germline V gene. CDR3 coding DNA: TGCGCCAGCAGCTTAACAGGGTCGGGTTCCGAGCAGTACTTC. As protein: CASSLTGSGSEQYF. Looking up the rest from reference TRBV5-1 and TRBJ2-7 gives the full variable domain: KAGVTQTPRYLIKTRGQQVTLSCSPISGHRSVSWYQQTPGQGLQFLFEYFSETQRNKGNFPGRFSGRQFSNSRSEMNVSTLELGDSALYLCASSLTGSGSEQYFGPGTRLTVT.

As concerns this clonotype: A much larger clone differs by one base, so this may be a read error. This rearrangement joins TRBV2 to TRBJ2-3; a possible D gene is TRBD2 (6 bases). This CDR3 region has 13 residues. V shed 11 bases and J shed 0 bases, with 12 bases lying between them. The V gene's germline CDR1 is SNHLY and CDR2 FYNNEI. Written as DNA, the CDR3 is TGTGCCGGCACCGGGACTAGCACAGATACGCAGTATTTT. Translation: CAGTGTSTDTQYF.

This clonotype showed up many times. V is TRBV15 and J is TRBJ2-1, with D possibly being TRBD1 (6 bases). This CDR3 has 13 amino acids. CDR1 LNHNV and CDR2 YYDKDF come from the germline V gene (reference sequence). V dropped 0 bases and J dropped 7 bases, with 7 bases sitting between them. CDR3 DNA: TGTGCCACCAGCAGAGAGGGGGCGAATGAGCAGTTCTTC. This translates into CATSREGANEQFF.

This clonotype has a handful of counts. The chain combines TRBV5-1 with TRBJ2-5; tentatively, D is TRBD1 or TRBD2 (5 bases each). This CDR3 comprises 14 residues. The germline CDR1 and CDR2 sequences are SGHRS and YFSETQ. The ends were cut back, 6 bases at V and 1 base at J, with 13 bases in the middle. CDR3: CASTGTGLQETQYF. The CDR3 DNA reads as TGCGCCAGCACGGGGACGGGTCTCCAAGAGACCCAGTACTTC.

With regard to this clonotype: This could be a read error, since a much larger clone is one nucleotide away. The V and J genes are TRBV2 and TRBJ1-4; 8 bases map to TRBD1. From germline, CDR1 is SNHLY and CDR2 FYNNEI. This CDR3 spans 13 amino acids. The DNA for the CDR3 is TGTGCCAGCAGTGAAGCCCGACAGGGGAAACTGTCTTTT. Translation gives CASSEARQGKLSF.

This clonotype has a count of ten or more. V and J are TRBV7-2 and TRBJ2-2; perhaps TRBD1 as D (6 bases). The CDR3 has 15 amino acids. The germline gives CDR1 SGHTA, CDR2 FQGNSA. V was clipped by 7 bases and J by 1 base, with 13 bases between them. CDR3 residues: CASTPQGLNTGELFF. The CDR3 region has the DNA TGTGCCAGCACCCCACAGGGATTGAACACCGGGGAGCTGTTTTTT.

This clonotype has a count of ten or more. Being one base from a much bigger clone, this may be a read error. Here the CDR3 omits its conserved ending phenylalanine or tryptophan, so a read error is the likely source. V usage is TRBV12-3 or TRBV12-4 and J usage is TRBJ2-1, with 7 bases lining up with TRBD1. This CDR3 contains 13 residues. The V segment lost 4 bases and the J segment 6 bases; nucleotides outside the gene matches: 3. The CDR3 sequence: CASSYDRANEQFL. The CDR3 DNA reads as TGTGCCAGCAGTTATGACAGGGCCAATGAGCAGTTCCTC.

This clonotype was picked up a small number of times. The chain combines TRBV2 with TRBJ2-1; D is unresolved. The CDR3 extends over 15 amino acids. The V gene lost 4 bases and the J gene lost 0 bases, with 10 bases spanning the gap. The V gene's germline CDR1 is SNHLY and CDR2 FYNNEI. In nucleotides, the CDR3 is TGTGCCAGCAGTGTTAGCCTCCCCTCCTACAATGAGCAGTTCTTC. It is translated as CASSVSLPSYNEQFF.